This T cell receptor beta chain was sequenced in a study of blood T cell repertoires in COVID-19. Study context: Some COVID-19 samples were acute and others convalescent; all came from the United States, Italy and Spain. In each case, the material was cDNA or gDNA derived from T cells, B-cell-depleted T cells, or PBMCs.

Those enrolled, adults aged roughly 18 to 90 years, came from around 25 US areas. Participants had their cohort set by participant-reported clinical history. Profiling relied on immunoSEQ multiplex PCR, and the TCRdb table lists in-frame clones only, not all of them. This table has over 250,000 clones, roughly nine tenths appearing once. This TCR derives from a woman between 45 and 60 years old who had recovered from COVID-19. Sample: PBMCs or T cells enriched from blood (not recorded which).

The CDR3 loop reads CASKLQGVTYEQYF. The CDR3 DNA reads TGTGCCAGCAAATTACAGGGGGTCACCTACGAGCAGTACTTC. The chain carries TRBV27 and TRBJ2-7; 8 bases are a match to TRBD1. Unmatched junction bases numbered 7, after V lost 7 bases and J lost 2 bases. In germline, CDR1 is MNHEY, CDR2 SMNVEV (reference sequence). The length of the CDR3 is 14 residues.